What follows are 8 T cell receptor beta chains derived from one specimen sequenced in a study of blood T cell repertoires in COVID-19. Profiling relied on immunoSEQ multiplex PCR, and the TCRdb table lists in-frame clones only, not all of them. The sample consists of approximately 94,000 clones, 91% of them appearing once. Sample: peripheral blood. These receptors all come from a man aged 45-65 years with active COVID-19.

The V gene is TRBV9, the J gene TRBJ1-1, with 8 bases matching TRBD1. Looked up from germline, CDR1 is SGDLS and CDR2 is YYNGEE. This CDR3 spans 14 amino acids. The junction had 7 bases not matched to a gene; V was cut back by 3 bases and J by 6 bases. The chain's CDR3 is CASSAQGGSAEAFF. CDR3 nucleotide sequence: TGTGCCAGCAGCGCACAGGGGGGTTCCGCTGAAGCTTTCTTT.

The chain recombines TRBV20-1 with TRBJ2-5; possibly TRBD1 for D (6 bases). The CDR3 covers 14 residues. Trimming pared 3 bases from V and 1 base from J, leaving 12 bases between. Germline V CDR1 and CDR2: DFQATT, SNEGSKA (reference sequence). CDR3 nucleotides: TGCAGTGCTAGTCCCGACAGGATCCAAGAGACCCAGTACTTC. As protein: CSASPDRIQETQYF.

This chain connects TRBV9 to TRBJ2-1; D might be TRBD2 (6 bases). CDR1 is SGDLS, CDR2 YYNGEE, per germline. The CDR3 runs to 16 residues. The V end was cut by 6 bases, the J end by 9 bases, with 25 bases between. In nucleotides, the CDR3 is TGTGCCAGCACCCCATCGGCGCGGGACGGGTTAGGTGAGCAGTTCTTC. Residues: CASTPSARDGLGEQFF.

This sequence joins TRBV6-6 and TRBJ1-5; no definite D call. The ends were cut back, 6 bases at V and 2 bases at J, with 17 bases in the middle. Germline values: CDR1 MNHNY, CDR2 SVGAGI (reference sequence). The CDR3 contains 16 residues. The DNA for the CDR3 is TGTGCCAGCAGGTATTCTCTCGGGATCGGCAATCAGCCCCAGCATTTT. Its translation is CASRYSLGIGNQPQHF.

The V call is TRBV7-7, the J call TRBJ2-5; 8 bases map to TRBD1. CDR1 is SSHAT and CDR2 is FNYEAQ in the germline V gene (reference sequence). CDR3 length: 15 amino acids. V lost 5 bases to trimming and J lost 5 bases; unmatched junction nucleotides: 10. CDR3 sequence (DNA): TGTGCCAGCAGCCCCCCCCGGACAGGGTTTGAGACCCAGTACTTC. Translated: CASSPPRTGFETQYF. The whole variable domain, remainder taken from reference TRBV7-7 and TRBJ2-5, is GAGVSQSPRYKVTKRGQDVTLRCDPISSHATLYWYQQALGQGPEFLTYFNYEAQPDKSGLPSDRFSAERPEGSISTLTIQRTEQRDSAMYRCASSPPRTGFETQYFGPGTRLLVL.

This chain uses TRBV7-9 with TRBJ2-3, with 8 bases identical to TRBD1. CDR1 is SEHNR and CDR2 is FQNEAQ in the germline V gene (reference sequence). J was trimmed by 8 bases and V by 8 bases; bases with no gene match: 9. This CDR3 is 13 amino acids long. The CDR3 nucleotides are TGTGCCAGCGAAAGGACAGGGTCAGGTACGCAGTATTTT. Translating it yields CASERTGSGTQYF.

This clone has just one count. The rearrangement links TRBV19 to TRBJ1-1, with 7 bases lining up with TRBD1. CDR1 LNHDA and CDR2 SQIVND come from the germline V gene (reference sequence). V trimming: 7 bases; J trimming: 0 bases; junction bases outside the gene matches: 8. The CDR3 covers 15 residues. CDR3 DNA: TGTGCCAGTACCACGACAGGGAGGATGAACACTGAAGCTTTCTTT. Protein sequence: CASTTTGRMNTEAFF.

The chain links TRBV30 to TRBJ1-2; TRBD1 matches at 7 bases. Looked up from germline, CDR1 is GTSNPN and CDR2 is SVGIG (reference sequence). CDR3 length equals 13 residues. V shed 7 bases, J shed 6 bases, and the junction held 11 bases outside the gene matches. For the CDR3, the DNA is TGTGCCTCGGCAAAACAGGGGTGGGATGGCTACACCTTC. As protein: CASAKQGWDGYTF. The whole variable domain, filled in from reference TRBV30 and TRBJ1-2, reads SQTIHQWPATLVQPVGSPLSLECTVEGTSNPNLYWYRQAAGRGLQLLFYSVGIGQISSEVPQNLSASRPQDRQFILSSKKLLLSDSGFYLCASAKQGWDGYTFGSGTRLTVV.